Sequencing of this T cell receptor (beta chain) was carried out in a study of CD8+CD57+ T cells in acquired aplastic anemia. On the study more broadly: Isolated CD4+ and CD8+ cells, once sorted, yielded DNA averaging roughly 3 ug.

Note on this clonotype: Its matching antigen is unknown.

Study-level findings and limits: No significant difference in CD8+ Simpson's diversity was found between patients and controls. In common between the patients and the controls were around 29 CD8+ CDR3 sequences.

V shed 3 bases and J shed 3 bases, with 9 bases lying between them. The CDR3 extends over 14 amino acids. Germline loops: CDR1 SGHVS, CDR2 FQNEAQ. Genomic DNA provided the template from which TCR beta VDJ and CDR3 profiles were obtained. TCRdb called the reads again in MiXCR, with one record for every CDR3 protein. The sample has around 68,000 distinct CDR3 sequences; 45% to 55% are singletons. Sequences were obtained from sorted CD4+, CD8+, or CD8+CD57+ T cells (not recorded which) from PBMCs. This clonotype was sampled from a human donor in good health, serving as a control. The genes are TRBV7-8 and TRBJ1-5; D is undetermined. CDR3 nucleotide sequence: TGTGCCAGCAGCTTCGCGAGGGACAATCAGCCCCAGCATTTT. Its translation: CASSFARDNQPQHF.